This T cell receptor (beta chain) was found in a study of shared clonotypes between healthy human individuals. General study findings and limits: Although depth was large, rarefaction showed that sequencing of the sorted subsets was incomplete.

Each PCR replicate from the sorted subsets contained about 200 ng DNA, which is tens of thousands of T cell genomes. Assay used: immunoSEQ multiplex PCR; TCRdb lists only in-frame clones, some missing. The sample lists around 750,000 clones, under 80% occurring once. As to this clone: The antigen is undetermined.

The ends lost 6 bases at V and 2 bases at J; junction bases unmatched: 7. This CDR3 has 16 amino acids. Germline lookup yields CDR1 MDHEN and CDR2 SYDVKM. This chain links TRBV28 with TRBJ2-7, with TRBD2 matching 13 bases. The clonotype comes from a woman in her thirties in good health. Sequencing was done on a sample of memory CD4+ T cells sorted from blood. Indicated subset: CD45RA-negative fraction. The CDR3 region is CASRVATSGRAYEQYF. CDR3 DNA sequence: TGTGCCAGCAGGGTGGCCACTAGCGGGAGGGCCTACGAGCAGTACTTC.